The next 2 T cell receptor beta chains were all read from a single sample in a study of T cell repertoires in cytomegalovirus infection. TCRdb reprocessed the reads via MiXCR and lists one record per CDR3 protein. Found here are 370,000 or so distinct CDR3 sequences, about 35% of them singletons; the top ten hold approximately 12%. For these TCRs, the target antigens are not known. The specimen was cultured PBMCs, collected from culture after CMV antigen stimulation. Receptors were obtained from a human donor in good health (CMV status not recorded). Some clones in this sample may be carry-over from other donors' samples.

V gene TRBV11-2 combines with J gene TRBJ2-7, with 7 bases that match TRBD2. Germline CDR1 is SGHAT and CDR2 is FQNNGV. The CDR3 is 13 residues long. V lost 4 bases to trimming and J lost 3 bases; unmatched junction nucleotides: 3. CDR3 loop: CASSYGGFYEQYV. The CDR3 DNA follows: TGTGCCAGCAGCTACGGGGGGTTCTACGAGCAGTACGTC.

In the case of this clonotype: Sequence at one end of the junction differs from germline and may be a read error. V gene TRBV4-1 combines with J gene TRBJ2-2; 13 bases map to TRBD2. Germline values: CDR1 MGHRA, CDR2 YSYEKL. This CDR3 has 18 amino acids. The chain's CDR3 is CASSQSGLAGVVAGELFF. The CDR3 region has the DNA TGTGCCAGCAGCCAGAGCGGACTAGCGGGAGTGGTAGCCGGGGAGCTGTTTTTT.